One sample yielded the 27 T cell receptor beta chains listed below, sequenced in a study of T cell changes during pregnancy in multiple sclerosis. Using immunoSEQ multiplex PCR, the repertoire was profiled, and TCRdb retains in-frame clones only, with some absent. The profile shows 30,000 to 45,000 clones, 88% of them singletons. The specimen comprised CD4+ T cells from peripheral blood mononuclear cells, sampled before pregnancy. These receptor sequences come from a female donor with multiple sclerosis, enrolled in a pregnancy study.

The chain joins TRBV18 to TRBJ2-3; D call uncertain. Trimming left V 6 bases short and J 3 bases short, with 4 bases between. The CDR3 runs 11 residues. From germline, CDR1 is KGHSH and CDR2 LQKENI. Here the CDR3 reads CASSRTDTQYF. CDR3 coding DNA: TGTGCCAGCTCGCGAACAGATACGCAGTATTTT.

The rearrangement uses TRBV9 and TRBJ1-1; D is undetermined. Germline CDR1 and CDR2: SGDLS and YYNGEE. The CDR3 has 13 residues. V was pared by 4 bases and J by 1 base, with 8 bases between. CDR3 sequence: CASSPTQNTEAFF. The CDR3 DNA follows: TGTGCCAGCAGCCCGACACAGAACACTGAAGCTTTCTTT.

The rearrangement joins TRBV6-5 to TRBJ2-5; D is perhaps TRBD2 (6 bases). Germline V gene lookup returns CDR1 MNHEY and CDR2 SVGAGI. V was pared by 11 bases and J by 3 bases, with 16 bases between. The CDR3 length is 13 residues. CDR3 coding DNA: TGTGCCGCGAGGAGGGGACCGAAAGAGACCCAGTACTTC. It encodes CAARRGPKETQYF.

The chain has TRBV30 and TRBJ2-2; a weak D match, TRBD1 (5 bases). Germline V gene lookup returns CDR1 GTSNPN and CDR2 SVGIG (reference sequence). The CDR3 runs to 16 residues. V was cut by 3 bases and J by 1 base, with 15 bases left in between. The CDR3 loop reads CAWRFADRRNTGELFF. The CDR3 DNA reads TGTGCCTGGAGATTCGCCGACAGAAGGAACACCGGGGAGCTGTTTTTT.

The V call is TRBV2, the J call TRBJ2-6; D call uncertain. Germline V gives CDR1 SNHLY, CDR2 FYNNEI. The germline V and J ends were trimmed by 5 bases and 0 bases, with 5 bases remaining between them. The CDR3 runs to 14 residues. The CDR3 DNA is TGTGCCAGCAGTCCCAGCTCTGGGGCCAACGTCCTGACTTTC. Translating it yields CASSPSSGANVLTF.

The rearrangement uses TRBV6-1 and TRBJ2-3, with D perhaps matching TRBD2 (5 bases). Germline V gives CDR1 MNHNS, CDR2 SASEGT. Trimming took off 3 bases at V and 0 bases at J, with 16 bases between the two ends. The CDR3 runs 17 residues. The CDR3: CASSDPRRKTSTDTQYF. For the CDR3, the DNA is TGTGCCAGCAGTGATCCGCGGAGGAAGACTAGCACAGATACGCAGTATTTT.

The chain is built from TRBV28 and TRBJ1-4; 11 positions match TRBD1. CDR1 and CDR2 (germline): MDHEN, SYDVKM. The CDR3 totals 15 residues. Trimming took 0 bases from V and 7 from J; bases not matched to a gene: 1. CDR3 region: CASSLWDRGREKLFF. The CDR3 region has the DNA TGTGCCAGCAGTTTATGGGACAGGGGGCGTGAAAAACTGTTTTTT.

The chain's CDR3 is CASSLARELAEAFF. The CDR3, as DNA: TGTGCCAGCAGCTTGGCGCGGGAACTAGCTGAAGCTTTCTTT. The chain employs TRBV5-4 and TRBJ1-1; D unclear. V lost 0 bases, J lost 6 bases, and 12 bases lay in between. CDR1 and CDR2 from the germline V gene are SGHNT and YYREEE (reference sequence). The CDR3 is 14 amino acids. Looking up the rest from reference TRBV5-4 and TRBJ1-1 gives the full variable domain: ETGVTQSPTHLIKTRGQQVTLRCSSQSGHNTVSWYQQALGQGPQFIFQYYREEENGRGNFPPRFSGLQFPNYSSELNVNALELDDSALYLCASSLARELAEAFFGQGTRLTVV.

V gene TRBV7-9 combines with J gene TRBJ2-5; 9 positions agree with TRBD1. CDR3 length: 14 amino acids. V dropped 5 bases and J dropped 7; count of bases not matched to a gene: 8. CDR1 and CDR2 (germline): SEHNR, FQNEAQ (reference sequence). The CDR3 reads CASSATGGQGTQYF. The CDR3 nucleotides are TGTGCCAGCAGCGCAACAGGGGGCCAGGGGACCCAGTACTTC.

Here the CDR3 DNA reads TGTGCAAGTCGCCCCGGGACAGATAATCAGCCCCAGCATTTT. This encodes CASRPGTDNQPQHF. The genes are TRBV12-2 and TRBJ1-5; no DNA check was done on the table's D call, TRBD1. TRBV12-2 is classified as a pseudogene. The CDR3 loop spans 14 amino acids.

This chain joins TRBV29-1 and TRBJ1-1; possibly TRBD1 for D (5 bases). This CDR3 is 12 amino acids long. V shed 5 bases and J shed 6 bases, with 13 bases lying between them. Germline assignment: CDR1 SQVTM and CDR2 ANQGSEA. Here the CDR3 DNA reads TGCAGCGTTTCGCTTTGGGGGGCTGAAGCTTTCTTT. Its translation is CSVSLWGAEAFF.

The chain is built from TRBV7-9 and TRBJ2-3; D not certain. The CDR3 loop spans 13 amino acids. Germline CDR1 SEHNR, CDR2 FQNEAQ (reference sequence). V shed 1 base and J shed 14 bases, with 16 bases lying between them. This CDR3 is CASSLVSGLGWYF. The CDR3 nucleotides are TGTGCCAGCAGCTTAGTATCCGGTCTCGGGTGGTATTTT.

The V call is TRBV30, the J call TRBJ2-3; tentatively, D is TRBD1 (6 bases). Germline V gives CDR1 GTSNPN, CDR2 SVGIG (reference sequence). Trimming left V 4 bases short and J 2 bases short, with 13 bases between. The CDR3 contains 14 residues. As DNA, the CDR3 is TGTGCCTGGATGGTACAGGGCTTCACAGATACGCAGTATTTT. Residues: CAWMVQGFTDTQYF.

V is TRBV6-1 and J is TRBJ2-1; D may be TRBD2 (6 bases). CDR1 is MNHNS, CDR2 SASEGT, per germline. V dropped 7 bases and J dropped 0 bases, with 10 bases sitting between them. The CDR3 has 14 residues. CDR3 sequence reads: CASIGGSSYNEQFF. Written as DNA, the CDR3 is TGTGCCAGCATTGGAGGGAGCTCCTACAATGAGCAGTTCTTC.

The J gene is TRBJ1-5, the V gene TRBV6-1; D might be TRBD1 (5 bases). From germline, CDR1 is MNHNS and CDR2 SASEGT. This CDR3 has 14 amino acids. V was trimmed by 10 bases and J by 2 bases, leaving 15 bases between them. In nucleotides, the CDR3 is TGTGCCACCGTGTCACGGGGGGGCAATCAGCCCCAGCATTTT. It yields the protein CATVSRGGNQPQHF.

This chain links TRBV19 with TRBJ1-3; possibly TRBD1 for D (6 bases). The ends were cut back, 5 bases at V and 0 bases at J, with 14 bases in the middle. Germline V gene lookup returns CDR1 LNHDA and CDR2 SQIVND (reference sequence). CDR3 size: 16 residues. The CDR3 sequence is CASSFSGQSSGNTIYF. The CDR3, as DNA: TGTGCCAGTAGTTTCTCGGGACAAAGCTCTGGAAACACCATATATTTT.

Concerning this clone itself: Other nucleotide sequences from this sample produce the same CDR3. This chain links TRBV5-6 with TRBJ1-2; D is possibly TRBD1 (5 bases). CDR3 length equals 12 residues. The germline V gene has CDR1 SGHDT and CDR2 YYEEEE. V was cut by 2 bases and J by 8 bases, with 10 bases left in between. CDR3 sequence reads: CASSFGGVGYTF. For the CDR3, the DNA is TGTGCCAGCAGCTTCGGGGGAGTGGGCTACACCTTC.

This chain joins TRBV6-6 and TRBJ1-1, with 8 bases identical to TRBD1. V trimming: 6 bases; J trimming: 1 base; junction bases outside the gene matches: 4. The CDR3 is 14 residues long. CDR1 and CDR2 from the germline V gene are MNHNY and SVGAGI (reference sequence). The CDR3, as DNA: TGTGCCAGCAGACTCGGGACAGGGAACACTGAAGCTTTCTTT. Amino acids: CASRLGTGNTEAFF.

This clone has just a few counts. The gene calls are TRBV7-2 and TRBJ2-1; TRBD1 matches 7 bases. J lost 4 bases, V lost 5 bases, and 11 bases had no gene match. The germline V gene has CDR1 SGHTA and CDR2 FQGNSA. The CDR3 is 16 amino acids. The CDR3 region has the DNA TGTGCCAGCAGCCCCTCTACAGGGGCCCCATACAATGAGCAGTTCTTC. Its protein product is CASSPSTGAPYNEQFF.

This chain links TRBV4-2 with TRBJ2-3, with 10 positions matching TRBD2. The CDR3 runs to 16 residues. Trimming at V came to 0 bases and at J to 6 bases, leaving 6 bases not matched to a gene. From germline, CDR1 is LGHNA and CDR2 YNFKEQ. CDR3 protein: CASSQDPSGRFDTQYF. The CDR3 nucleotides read TGTGCCAGCAGCCAAGATCCTAGCGGGAGATTTGATACGCAGTATTTT.

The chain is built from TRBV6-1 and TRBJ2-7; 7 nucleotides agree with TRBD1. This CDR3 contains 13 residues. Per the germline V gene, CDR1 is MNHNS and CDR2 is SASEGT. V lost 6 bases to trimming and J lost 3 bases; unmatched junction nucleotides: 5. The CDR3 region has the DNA TGTGCCAGCAGAACGGGACAGATCTACGAGCAGTACTTC. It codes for CASRTGQIYEQYF.

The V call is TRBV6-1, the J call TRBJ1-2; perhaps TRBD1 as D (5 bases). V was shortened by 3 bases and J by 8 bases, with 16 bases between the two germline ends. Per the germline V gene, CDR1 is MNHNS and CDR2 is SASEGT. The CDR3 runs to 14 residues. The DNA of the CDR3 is TGTGCCAGCAGTGATAGCGGGGCGCGTGGAGGCTACACCTTC. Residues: CASSDSGARGGYTF.

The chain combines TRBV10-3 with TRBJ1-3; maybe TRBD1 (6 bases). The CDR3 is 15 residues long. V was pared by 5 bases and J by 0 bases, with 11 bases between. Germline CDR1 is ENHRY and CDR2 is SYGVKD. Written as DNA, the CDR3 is TGTGCCATCAGTTTCGACAGGAGCTCTGGAAACACCATATATTTT. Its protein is CAISFDRSSGNTIYF.

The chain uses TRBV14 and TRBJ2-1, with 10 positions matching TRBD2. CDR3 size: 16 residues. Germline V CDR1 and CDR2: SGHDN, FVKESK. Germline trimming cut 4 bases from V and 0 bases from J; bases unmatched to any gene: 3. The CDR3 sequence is CASSLLAGYSYNEQFF. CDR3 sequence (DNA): TGTGCCAGCAGCCTACTAGCGGGATACTCCTACAATGAGCAGTTCTTC.

CDR3 coding DNA: TGCGCCAGCAGCTTGGACAGGGGGAATGAAAAACTGTTTTTT. Translating it yields CASSLDRGNEKLFF. J is TRBJ1-4 and V is TRBV5-1; 8 nucleotides agree with TRBD1. The CDR3 loop spans 14 amino acids. The J segment lost 5 bases and the V segment lost 0 bases, leaving 0 bases of the junction unmatched. Germline values: CDR1 SGHRS, CDR2 YFSETQ.

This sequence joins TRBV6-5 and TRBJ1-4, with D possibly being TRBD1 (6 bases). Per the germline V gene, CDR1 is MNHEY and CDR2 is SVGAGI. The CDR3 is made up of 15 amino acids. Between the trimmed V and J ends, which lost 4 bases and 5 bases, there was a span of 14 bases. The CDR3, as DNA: TGTGCCAGCAGTTTTCAGACAGGAAGAAATGAAAAACTGTTTTTT. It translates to CASSFQTGRNEKLFF.

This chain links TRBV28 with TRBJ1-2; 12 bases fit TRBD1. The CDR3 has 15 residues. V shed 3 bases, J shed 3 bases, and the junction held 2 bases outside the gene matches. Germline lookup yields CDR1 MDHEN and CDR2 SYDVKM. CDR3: CASSFGTGGDYGYTF. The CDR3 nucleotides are TGTGCCAGCAGTTTCGGGACAGGGGGCGACTATGGCTACACCTTC.